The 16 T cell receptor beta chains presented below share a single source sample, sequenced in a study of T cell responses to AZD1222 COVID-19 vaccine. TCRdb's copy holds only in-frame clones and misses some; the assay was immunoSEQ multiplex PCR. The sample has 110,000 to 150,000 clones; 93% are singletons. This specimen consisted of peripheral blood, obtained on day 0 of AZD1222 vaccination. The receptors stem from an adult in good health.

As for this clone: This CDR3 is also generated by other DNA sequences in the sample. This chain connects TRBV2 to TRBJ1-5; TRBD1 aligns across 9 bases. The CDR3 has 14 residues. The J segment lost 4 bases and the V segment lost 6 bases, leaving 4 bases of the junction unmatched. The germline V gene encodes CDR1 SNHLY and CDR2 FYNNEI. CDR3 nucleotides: TGTGCCAGCAGCAGGACAGGGGAAAATCAGCCCCAGCATTTT. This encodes CASSRTGENQPQHF. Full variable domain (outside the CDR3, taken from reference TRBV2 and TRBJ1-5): EPEVTQTPSHQVTQMGQEVILRCVPISNHLYFYWYRQILGQKVEFLVSFYNNEISEKSEIFDDQFSVERPDGSNFTLKIRSTKLEDSAMYFCASSRTGENQPQHFGDGTRLSIL.

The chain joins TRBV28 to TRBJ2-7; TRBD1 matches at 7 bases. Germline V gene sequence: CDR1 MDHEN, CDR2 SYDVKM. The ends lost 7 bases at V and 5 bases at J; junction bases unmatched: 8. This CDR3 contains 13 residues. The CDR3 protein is CASNVQGDDEQYF. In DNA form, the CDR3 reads TGTGCCAGCAATGTCCAGGGGGATGACGAGCAGTACTTC.

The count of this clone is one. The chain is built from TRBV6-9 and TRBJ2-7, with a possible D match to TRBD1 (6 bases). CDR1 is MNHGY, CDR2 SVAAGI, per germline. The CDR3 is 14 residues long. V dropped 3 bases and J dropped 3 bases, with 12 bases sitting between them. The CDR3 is CASSYEDRDYEQYF. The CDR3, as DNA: TGTGCCAGCAGTTACGAGGACAGAGACTACGAGCAGTACTTC.

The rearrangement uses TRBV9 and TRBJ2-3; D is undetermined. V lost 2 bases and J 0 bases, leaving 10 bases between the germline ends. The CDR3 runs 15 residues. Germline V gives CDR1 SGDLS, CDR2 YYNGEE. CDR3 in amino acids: CASSVQGRSTDTQYF. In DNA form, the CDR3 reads TGTGCCAGCAGCGTCCAAGGAAGAAGCACAGATACGCAGTATTTT.

The DNA of the CDR3 is TGTGCCAGCAGCGCGCTAAGAGGCGAGCAGTACTTC. Translation: CASSALRGEQYF. The gene calls are TRBV27 and TRBJ2-7, with D unclear. Looked up from germline, CDR1 is MNHEY and CDR2 is SMNVEV (reference sequence). The ends were cut back, 6 bases at V and 6 bases at J, with 12 bases in the middle. This CDR3 spans 12 amino acids.

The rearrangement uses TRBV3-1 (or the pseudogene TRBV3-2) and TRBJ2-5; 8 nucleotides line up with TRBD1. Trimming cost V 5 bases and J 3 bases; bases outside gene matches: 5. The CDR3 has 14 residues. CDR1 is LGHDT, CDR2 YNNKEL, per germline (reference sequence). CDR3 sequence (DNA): TGTGCCAGCAGCTATGCGGGACAGGAAGAGACCCAGTACTTC. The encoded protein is CASSYAGQEETQYF.

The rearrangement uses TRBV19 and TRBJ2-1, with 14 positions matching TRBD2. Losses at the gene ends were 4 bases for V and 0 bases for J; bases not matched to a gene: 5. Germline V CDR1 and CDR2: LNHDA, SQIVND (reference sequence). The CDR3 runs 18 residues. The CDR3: CASSRRTSGRSSYNEQFF. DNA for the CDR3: TGTGCCAGTAGTAGGAGGACTAGCGGGAGGAGCTCCTACAATGAGCAGTTCTTC.

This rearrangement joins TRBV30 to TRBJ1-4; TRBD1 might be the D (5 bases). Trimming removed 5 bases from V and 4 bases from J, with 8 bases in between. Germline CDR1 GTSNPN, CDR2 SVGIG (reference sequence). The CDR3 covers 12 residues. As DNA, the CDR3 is TGTGCCTGGGGGGGTAGTAATGAAAAACTGTTTTTT. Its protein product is CAWGGSNEKLFF. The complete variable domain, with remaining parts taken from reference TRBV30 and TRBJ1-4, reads SQTIHQWPATLVQPVGSPLSLECTVEGTSNPNLYWYRQAAGRGLQLLFYSVGIGQISSEVPQNLSASRPQDRQFILSSKKLLLSDSGFYLCAWGGSNEKLFFGSGTQLSVL.

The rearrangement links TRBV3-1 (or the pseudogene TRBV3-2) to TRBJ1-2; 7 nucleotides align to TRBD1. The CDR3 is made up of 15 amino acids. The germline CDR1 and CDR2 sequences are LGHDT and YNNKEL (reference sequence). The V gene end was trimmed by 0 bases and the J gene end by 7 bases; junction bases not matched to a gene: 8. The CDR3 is CASSQDPGGRGGYTF. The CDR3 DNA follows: TGTGCCAGCAGCCAAGATCCAGGGGGTAGGGGTGGCTACACCTTC.

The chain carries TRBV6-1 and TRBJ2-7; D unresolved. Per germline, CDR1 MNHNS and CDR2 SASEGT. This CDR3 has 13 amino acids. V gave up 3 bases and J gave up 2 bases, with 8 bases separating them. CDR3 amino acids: CASSDVETYEQYF. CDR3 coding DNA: TGTGCCAGCAGTGATGTAGAGACCTACGAGCAGTACTTC.

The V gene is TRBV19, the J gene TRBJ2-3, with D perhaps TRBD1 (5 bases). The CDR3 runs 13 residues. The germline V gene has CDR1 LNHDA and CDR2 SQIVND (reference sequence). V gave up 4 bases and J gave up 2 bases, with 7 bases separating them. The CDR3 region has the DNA TGTGCCAGTAGTACAGGGTTCACAGATACGCAGTATTTT. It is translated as CASSTGFTDTQYF.

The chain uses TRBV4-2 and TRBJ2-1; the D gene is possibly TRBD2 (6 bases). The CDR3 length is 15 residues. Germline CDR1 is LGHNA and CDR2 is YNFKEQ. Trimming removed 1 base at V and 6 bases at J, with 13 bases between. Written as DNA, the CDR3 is TGTGCCAGCAGCCAAGTAGAGAGACTAGGCAATGAGCAGTTCTTC. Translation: CASSQVERLGNEQFF.

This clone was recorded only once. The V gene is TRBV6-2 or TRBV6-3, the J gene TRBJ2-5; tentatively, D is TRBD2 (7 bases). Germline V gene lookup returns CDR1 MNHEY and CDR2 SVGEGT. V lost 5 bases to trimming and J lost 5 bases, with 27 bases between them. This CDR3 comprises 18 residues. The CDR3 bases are TGTGCCAGCAGTCTACCGGTCGCTCGCGCGGGGGCTCGGGAGACCCAGTACTTC. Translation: CASSLPVARAGARETQYF.

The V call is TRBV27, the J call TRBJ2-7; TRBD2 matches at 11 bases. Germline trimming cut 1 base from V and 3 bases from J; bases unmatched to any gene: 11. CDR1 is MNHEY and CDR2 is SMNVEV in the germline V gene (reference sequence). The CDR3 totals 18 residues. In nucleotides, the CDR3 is TGTGCCAGCAGTTTATGGGGGGCCGGGACTAGCGGCCACTACGAGCAGTACTTC. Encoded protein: CASSLWGAGTSGHYEQYF.

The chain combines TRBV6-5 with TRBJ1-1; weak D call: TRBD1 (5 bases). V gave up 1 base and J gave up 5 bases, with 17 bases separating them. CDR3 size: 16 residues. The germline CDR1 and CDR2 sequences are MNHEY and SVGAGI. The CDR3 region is CASSYYRGEGGTEAFF. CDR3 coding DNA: TGTGCCAGCAGTTACTATCGGGGGGAAGGAGGAACTGAAGCTTTCTTT.

CDR3 in DNA: TGTGCCTGGAGTGTGGATTACGAGCAGTACTTC. Amino acid sequence: CAWSVDYEQYF. The chain is built from TRBV30 and TRBJ2-7, with no clear D. V was pared by 0 bases and J by 4 bases, with 4 bases between. The germline gives CDR1 GTSNPN, CDR2 SVGIG (reference sequence). The CDR3 is 11 residues long.